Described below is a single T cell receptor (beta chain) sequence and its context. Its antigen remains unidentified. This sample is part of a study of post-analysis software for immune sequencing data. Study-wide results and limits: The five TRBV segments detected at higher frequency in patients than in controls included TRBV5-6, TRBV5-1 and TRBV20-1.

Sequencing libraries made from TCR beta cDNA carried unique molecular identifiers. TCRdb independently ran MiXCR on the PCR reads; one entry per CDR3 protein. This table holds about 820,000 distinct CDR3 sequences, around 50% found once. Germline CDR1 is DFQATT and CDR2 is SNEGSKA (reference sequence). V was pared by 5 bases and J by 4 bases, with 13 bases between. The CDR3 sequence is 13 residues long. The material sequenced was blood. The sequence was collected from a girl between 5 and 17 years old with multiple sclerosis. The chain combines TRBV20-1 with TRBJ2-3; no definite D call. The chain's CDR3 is CSALGSVADTQYF. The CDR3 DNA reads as TGCAGTGCTCTAGGGTCGGTGGCAGATACGCAGTATTTT.